These 3 T cell receptor beta chains originate from one sample sequenced in a study of identical twins. TCRdb analysed the 5' RACE reads with MiXCR anew, one entry per CDR3 protein. Of roughly 1,500,000 distinct CDR3 sequences listed, around 33% were seen once; the top ten hold approximately 0.25%. What was sequenced was cord blood. These receptors all come from a newborn girl in good health.

Note on this clonotype: A much larger clone lies a single base off, so this may be a read error. The J gene is TRBJ1-4, the V gene TRBV25-1; maybe TRBD1 (5 bases). This CDR3 is 14 amino acids long. Trimming pared 4 bases from V and 0 bases from J, leaving 6 bases between. Per germline, CDR1 MGHDK and CDR2 SYGVNS. DNA for the CDR3: TGTGCCAGCAGTGGGACACCAACTAATGAAAAACTGTTTTTT. This sequence encodes CASSGTPTNEKLFF.

This sequence joins TRBV5-1 and TRBJ2-4; no reliable D call. The better agreement between TRBJ2-7 and the DNA end casts doubt on the J call. The CDR3 extends over 15 amino acids. Germline CDR1 SGHRS, CDR2 YFSETQ. Written as DNA, the CDR3 is TGCGCCAGCAGCTTGGAAACGGATTCCTTCTACGAGCAGTACTTC. This codes for CASSLETDSFYEQYF.

With respect to this clonotype: Mismatch with germline at one junction end may stem from a read error. This chain links TRBV10-3 with TRBJ2-3; 9 bases are shared with TRBD2. The CDR3 has 19 amino acids. The germline CDR1 and CDR2 sequences are ENHRY and SYGVKD. CDR3 sequence (DNA): TGTACCATCAGTGAGTCGCGTCTAGCGGGACTACCGAAGGCAGATACGCAGTATTTT. Protein: CTISESRLAGLPKADTQYF.